This T cell receptor (beta chain) appears in the sequencing data of a study of control samples from healthy donors and cancer patients. Generated by immunoSEQ multiplex PCR, the TCRdb table keeps only in-frame clones and is missing some. The sample holds 250,000 to 300,000 clones, over 75% seen once. Notes on this clone: The junction does not match germline at one end; this may be a read error.

CDR3 length: 13 residues. Germline CDR1 is SSHAT and CDR2 is FNYEAQ (reference sequence). The sequenced sample was PBMCs. V gene TRBV7-7 combines with J gene TRBJ2-2; D unresolved. The sequence was obtained from a woman aged 60-75 years with lung cancer. The CDR3 nucleotides read TGTGCTAGCAGTTCGTCCAGGACCGGGGAGCTGTTTTTT. Translation: CASSSSRTGELFF.